This T cell receptor (beta chain) was found in a study of T cells in Graves' hyperthyroidism and ophthalmopathy. This CDR3 is 15 amino acids long. In germline, CDR1 is KGHSH, CDR2 LQKENI. V was clipped by 2 bases and J by 2 bases, with 12 bases between them. Subjects with ophthalmopathy showed a Clinical Activity Score no lower than 3, a NOSPECS grade no lower than 4, and a duration shorter than 3 months. Used for diagnoses were clinical symptoms, serum thyroxine and TRAb, thyroid ultrasound and orbital computed tomography. Using RNA transcripts as the source, TCR beta CDR3 regions were amplified. Carried out on the TCR CDR3, a first-round RT-PCR used the HTBI primer set. TCRdb reprocessed the multiplex PCR reads via MiXCR and lists one record per CDR3 protein. The sample includes roughly 500,000 distinct CDR3 sequences, about 24% of them seen just once.

V gene TRBV18 combines with J gene TRBJ2-5, with D perhaps matching TRBD2 (5 bases). Sequencing used blood. The receptor was derived from a woman between 25 and 40 years old with Graves' ophthalmopathy. CDR3 amino acids: CASSPALGVQETQYF. In DNA form, the CDR3 reads TGTGCCAGCTCACCAGCGCTCGGGGTTCAAGAGACCCAGTACTTC. The full variable domain, with the rest looked up from reference TRBV18 and TRBJ2-5, is NAGVMQNPRHLVRRRGQEARLRCSPMKGHSHVYWYRQLPEEGLKFMVYLQKENIIDESGMPKERFSAEFPKEGPSILRIQQVVRGDSAAYFCASSPALGVQETQYFGPGTRLLVL.